Listed below are T cell receptor beta chains from one sample, sequenced in a study of cytomegalovirus exposure and HLA in healthy donors. The data were produced by immunoSEQ multiplex PCR, yet TCRdb's version contains in-frame clones alone and is incomplete. Of approximately 160,000 clones listed, nearly 80% were seen once; the top ten hold 0.5% to 0.85%. What was sequenced was PBMCs. These receptors originate from a male donor in good health and CMV-seronegative. The CDR3 runs from the conserved cysteine through the conserved F or W. Fields, in order: V gene, J gene, clone size, D gene, CDR3 protein, CDR3 DNA. D genes are given only for firm matches. Part of the rows lack a size; the others show once, few, many or a class for expanded clones.

V: TRBV6-8
J: TRBJ2-1
size: NA
D: TRBD2
CDR3: CASSYNKRGGSDHRPNEQFF
DNA: TGTGCCAGCAGTTACAACAAACGGGGCGGGAGTGACCATCGACCCAATGAGCAGTTCTTC

V: TRBV9
J: TRBJ1-2
size: NA
D: NA
CDR3: CASSVSNYGYTF
DNA: TGTGCCAGCAGCGTCTCTAACTATGGCTACACCTTC

V: TRBV11-2
J: TRBJ2-1
size: few
D: TRBD2
CDR3: CASSVSSGRVGNEQFF
DNA: TGTGCCAGCAGCGTCAGTAGCGGGAGAGTAGGTAATGAGCAGTTCTTC

V: TRBV6-6
J: TRBJ2-5
size: NA
D: TRBD1
CDR3: CASSYADRETQYF
DNA: TGTGCCAGCAGTTACGCGGACAGGGAGACCCAGTACTTC

V: TRBV5-1
J: TRBJ2-1
size: NA
D: TRBD2
CDR3: CASSLRTSGYNEQFF
DNA: TGCGCCAGCAGCCTCAGGACTAGCGGTTACAATGAGCAGTTCTTC

V: TRBV18
J: TRBJ2-1
size: NA
D: TRBD1
CDR3: CASSLQGDEQFF
DNA: TGTGCCAGCTCACTTCAGGGGGATGAGCAGTTCTTC

V: TRBV18
J: TRBJ1-2
size: NA
D: TRBD1
CDR3: CASSPPTGASYGYTF
DNA: TGTGCCAGCTCACCACCGACAGGGGCCAGCTATGGCTACACCTTC

V: TRBV12-5
J: TRBJ2-7
size: NA
D: TRBD1
CDR3: CASGLGTGLYEQYF
DNA: TGTGCTAGTGGCCTCGGGACAGGCCTCTACGAGCAGTACTTC

V: TRBV7-2
J: TRBJ2-1
size: NA
D: TRBD2
CDR3: CASSLSRTSGAEQFF
DNA: TGTGCCAGCAGCTTGTCTAGGACTAGCGGGGCTGAGCAGTTCTTC

V: TRBV4-1
J: TRBJ2-7
size: NA
D: TRBD1
CDR3: CASSQYTSAGGAPYDYEQYF
DNA: TGCGCCAGCAGCCAATATACTTCGGCAGGGGGCGCCCCGTACGACTACGAGCAGTACTTC

V: TRBV18
J: TRBJ2-3
size: NA
D: TRBD1
CDR3: CASSPGTGVDTQYF
DNA: TGTGCCAGCTCACCCGGGACAGGGGTGGATACGCAGTATTTT

V: TRBV5-1
J: TRBJ1-1
size: NA
D: TRBD1
CDR3: CASSRDRGVTEAFF
DNA: TGCGCCAGCAGCCGGGACAGGGGGGTCACTGAAGCTTTCTTT

V: TRBV30
J: TRBJ1-1
size: NA
D: NA
CDR3: CAWSTNSMNTEAFF
DNA: TGTGCCTGGAGTACAAACAGCATGAACACTGAAGCTTTCTTT

V: TRBV5-1
J: TRBJ1-2
size: few
D: TRBD1
CDR3: CASSFGGGGNYGYTF
DNA: TGCGCCAGCAGCTTTGGAGGGGGCGGGAACTATGGCTACACCTTC

V: TRBV2
J: TRBJ1-1
size: NA
D: NA
CDR3: CASSEALQREAFF
DNA: TGTGCCAGCAGTGAAGCGCTTCAGCGGGAAGCTTTCTTT

V: TRBV27
J: TRBJ2-5
size: NA
D: TRBD2
CDR3: CASSRWRLAGQETQYF
DNA: TGTGCCAGCAGTCGTTGGCGACTAGCGGGGCAAGAGACCCAGTACTTC

V: TRBV7-9
J: TRBJ2-7
size: NA
D: NA
CDR3: CSSSDQGGQYF
DNA: TGTTCCAGCAGCGACCAGGGGGGGCAGTACTTC